The 20 T cell receptor beta chains presented below share a single source sample, sequenced in a study of monozygotic twins with inflammatory bowel disease. TCRdb re-called the 5' RACE reads and catalogs CDR3 proteins one per entry, DNA excluded. In all, the sample yields approximately 400,000 distinct CDR3 sequences. The sequencing sample was made of blood. These receptors were taken from a human donor with ulcerative colitis or Crohn's disease, or a healthy co-twin of an affected twin (not recorded which).

The chain recombines TRBV11-2 with TRBJ1-4; TCRdb indicates TRBD1, and absent DNA this call remains unverified. The CDR3 has 14 residues. CDR1 is SGHAT, CDR2 FQNNGV, per germline. This CDR3 is CASSLTGGREKLFF.

The J gene is TRBJ2-3, the V gene TRBV6-1. The CDR3 has 17 amino acids. The germline CDR1 and CDR2 sequences are MNHNS and SASEGT. The CDR3 sequence: CASSRRTPTDDTDTQYF.

The gene calls are TRBV6-1 and TRBJ1-5. The CDR3 totals 13 residues. CDR1 is MNHNS and CDR2 is SASEGT in the germline V gene. CDR3 region: CASSEYGNQPQHF.

Here the CDR3 reads CAWSGSTGLETQYF. This chain links TRBV30 with TRBJ2-5; TCRdb selects TRBD1, and the lack of DNA leaves this call unchecked. Germline CDR1 is GTSNPN and CDR2 is SVGIG (reference sequence). This CDR3 is built from 14 residues.

CDR3 sequence reads: CASTSDFYTGELFF. The gene calls are TRBV11-1 and TRBJ2-2; the TCRdb call, TRBD2, lacks DNA for checking. The germline CDR1 and CDR2 sequences are SGHAT and FQDESV (reference sequence). The CDR3 covers 14 residues.

The V call is TRBV6-2 or TRBV6-3, the J call TRBJ1-5. Germline lookup yields CDR1 MNHEY and CDR2 SVGEGT. The length of the CDR3 is 17 residues. The CDR3 sequence is CASRNPGRDYSNQPQHF.

The chain employs TRBV7-3 and TRBJ2-2; TCRdb selects TRBD2, and the lack of DNA leaves this call unchecked. The CDR3 sequence is 15 residues long. Germline values: CDR1 SGHTA, CDR2 FQGTGA. Here the CDR3 reads CASSFGTTNTGELFF.

This sequence joins TRBV29-1 and TRBJ2-7; TCRdb selects TRBD1, and the lack of DNA leaves this call unchecked. Germline V lookup: CDR1 SQVTM, CDR2 ANQGSEA. The CDR3 consists of 17 residues. CDR3 amino acids: CSVGIWGTGGEIYEQYF.

The genes are TRBV6-2 or TRBV6-3 and TRBJ2-6. The CDR3 runs 14 residues. CDR1 MNHEY and CDR2 SVGEGT come from the germline V gene. CDR3 protein: CASSTPSGANVLTF.

The V and J genes are TRBV18 and TRBJ2-3; lacking DNA, the TRBD1 call made by TCRdb goes unchecked. The germline V gene has CDR1 KGHSH and CDR2 LQKENI. The CDR3 has 15 residues. The CDR3 sequence is CASSRRTGSTDTQYF.

V gene TRBV11-2 combines with J gene TRBJ2-4; no DNA is available, so the TRBD1 call from TCRdb remains unchecked. CDR1 is SGHAT, CDR2 FQNNGV, per germline. The CDR3 runs to 19 residues. The CDR3 reads CASSFSKSGTALAKNIQYF.

The V call is TRBV5-1, the J call TRBJ2-3; there is no DNA to check the TCRdb D call of TRBD1. Germline V gene sequence: CDR1 SGHRS, CDR2 YFSETQ. CDR3 length: 16 residues. The CDR3: CASSLGSGGSTDTQYF.

The chain recombines TRBV7-2 with TRBJ1-2. There are 12 residues in the CDR3. Germline lookup yields CDR1 SGHTA and CDR2 FQGNSA. CDR3 sequence: CASSYANYGYTF.

The chain has TRBV6-1 and TRBJ1-1; TCRdb gives TRBD1 as the D gene, but with no DNA this cannot be confirmed. The germline CDR1 and CDR2 sequences are MNHNS and SASEGT. This CDR3 contains 17 residues. CDR3 protein: CASSLPPRGQGGTEAFF.

The chain is built from TRBV19 and TRBJ1-6; TCRdb lists TRBD1, though no DNA is available to test this call. The germline V gene encodes CDR1 LNHDA and CDR2 SQIVND (reference sequence). The CDR3 length is 16 residues. The CDR3 reads CASSPRQGGLNSPLHF.

CDR3 amino acids: CASSQVGTGLNEKLFF. The chain uses TRBV4-3 and TRBJ1-4; no DNA is available, so the TRBD1 call from TCRdb remains unchecked. This CDR3 has 16 amino acids. Germline V lookup: CDR1 LGHNA, CDR2 YSLEER.

The chain employs TRBV7-2 and TRBJ2-3; checking the TCRdb D call of TRBD2 is not possible without DNA. The length of the CDR3 is 14 residues. Germline V gene sequence: CDR1 SGHTA, CDR2 FQGNSA. This CDR3 is CASAGTSGGDTQYF. The whole variable domain, filled in from reference TRBV7-2 and TRBJ2-3, reads GAGVSQSPSNKVTEKGKDVELRCDPISGHTALYWYRQSLGQGLEFLIYFQGNSAPDKSGLPSDRFSAERTGGSVSTLTIQRTQQEDSAVYLCASAGTSGGDTQYFGPGTRLTVL.

The chain links TRBV10-3 to TRBJ2-7. Per the germline V gene, CDR1 is ENHRY and CDR2 is SYGVKD. CDR3 length: 11 residues. The CDR3 loop is CAISGRKEQYF.

This rearrangement joins TRBV20-1 to TRBJ2-2. The CDR3 extends over 14 amino acids. Germline V lookup: CDR1 DFQATT, CDR2 SNEGSKA (reference sequence). CDR3 amino acids: CSATQTVNTGELFF.

The chain links TRBV7-2 to TRBJ2-2; checking the TCRdb D call of TRBD1 is not possible without DNA. Germline CDR1 is SGHTA and CDR2 is FQGNSA. The length of the CDR3 is 15 residues. CDR3 sequence reads: CASSLVSRATGELFF.